One sample yielded the 5 T cell receptor beta chains listed below, sequenced in a study of shared clonotypes between healthy human individuals. Profiled with immunoSEQ multiplex PCR; TCRdb holds only in-frame clones, not every one. The repertoire holds 400,000 to 500,000 clones, with around 78% as singletons. The sequencing sample was made of PBMCs. These receptors all come from a woman in her 40s in good health. Some clones in this sample may be carry-over from other donors' samples.

A few counts support this clone. The rearrangement uses TRBV29-1 and TRBJ2-3, with D hard to call. Germline CDR1 reads SQVTM; CDR2 reads ANQGSEA. The CDR3 has 11 amino acids. V lost 7 bases to trimming and J lost 4 bases, with 9 bases between them. The CDR3 loop reads CSGVKSDTQYF. The CDR3 DNA reads TGCAGCGGGGTCAAATCAGATACGCAGTATTTT.

V and J are TRBV5-1 and TRBJ2-4; possible D gene TRBD1, 7 bases. CDR1 is SGHRS, CDR2 YFSETQ, per germline. The CDR3 loop spans 14 amino acids. V dropped 1 base and J dropped 8 bases, with 13 bases sitting between them. The CDR3 region has the DNA TGCGCCAGCAGCTTGTTGGAGGGGGCGGACATTCAGTACTTC. Amino acid sequence: CASSLLEGADIQYF.

This CDR3 reads CASSQGGSEETQYF. DNA of the CDR3: TGCGCCAGCAGCCAAGGGGGGTCTGAGGAGACCCAGTACTTC. The chain recombines TRBV4-1 with TRBJ2-5; D assignment may be TRBD1 or TRBD2 (5 bases each). The CDR3 is made up of 14 amino acids. Germline CDR1 and CDR2: MGHRA and YSYEKL. V dropped 1 base and J dropped 5 bases, with 11 bases sitting between them.

The V gene is TRBV2, the J gene TRBJ2-5, with D uncertain. Germline V gene sequence: CDR1 SNHLY, CDR2 FYNNEI. This CDR3 is 15 amino acids long. V was cut by 5 bases and J by 2 bases, with 15 bases left in between. CDR3 sequence (DNA): TGTGCCAGCAGTATCGCCACGGGCAGGCAAGAGACCCAGTACTTC. It codes for CASSIATGRQETQYF.

The chain employs TRBV6-1 and TRBJ2-5; D might be TRBD1 (5 bases). V shed 6 bases and J shed 2 bases, with 10 bases lying between them. Germline V gives CDR1 MNHNS, CDR2 SASEGT. This CDR3 is built from 13 residues. The CDR3 reads CASSLDRQETQYF. In nucleotides, the CDR3 is TGTGCCAGCAGCCTCGACAGACAAGAGACCCAGTACTTC.